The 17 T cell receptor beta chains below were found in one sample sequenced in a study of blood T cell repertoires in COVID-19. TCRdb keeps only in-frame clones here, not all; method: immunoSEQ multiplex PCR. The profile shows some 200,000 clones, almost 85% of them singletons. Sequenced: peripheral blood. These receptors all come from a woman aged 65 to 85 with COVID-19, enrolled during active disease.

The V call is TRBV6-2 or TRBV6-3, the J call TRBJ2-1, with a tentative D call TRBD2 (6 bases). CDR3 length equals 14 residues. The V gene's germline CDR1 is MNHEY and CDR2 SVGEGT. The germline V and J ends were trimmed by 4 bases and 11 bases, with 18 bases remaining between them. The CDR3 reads CASSSGTPESKQFF. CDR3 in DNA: TGTGCCAGCAGTTCCGGGACTCCGGAGAGCAAGCAGTTCTTC.

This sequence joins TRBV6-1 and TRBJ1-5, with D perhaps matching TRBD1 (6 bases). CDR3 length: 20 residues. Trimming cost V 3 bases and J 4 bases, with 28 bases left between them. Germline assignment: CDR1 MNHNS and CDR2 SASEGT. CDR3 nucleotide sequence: TGTGCCAGCAGTGAGGACCCCCCCGGGACACCAGGGAGGGGTAATCAGCCCCAGCATTTT. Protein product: CASSEDPPGTPGRGNQPQHF.

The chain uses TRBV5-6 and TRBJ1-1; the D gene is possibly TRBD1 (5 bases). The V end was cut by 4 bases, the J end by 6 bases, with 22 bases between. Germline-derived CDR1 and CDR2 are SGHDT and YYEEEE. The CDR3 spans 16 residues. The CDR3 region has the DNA TGTGCCAGCAGCAAAATTGGGGGGAGGAAAGCCCCTGAAGCTTTCTTT. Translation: CASSKIGGRKAPEAFF.

The DNA for the CDR3 is TGTGCCAGCAGTGAAAGACAGGGCGGCTATGGCTACACCTTC. Translating gives CASSERQGGYGYTF. This chain links TRBV6-1 with TRBJ1-2, with 7 bases matching TRBD1. The CDR3 has 14 amino acids. After removal of 2 bases from V and 4 bases from J, the junction contained 4 bases not matched to a gene. Germline V lookup: CDR1 MNHNS, CDR2 SASEGT.

The CDR3 loop is CASSRETGFAGYTF. The CDR3 DNA reads as TGTGCCAGCAGCCGCGAAACAGGTTTTGCCGGCTACACCTTC. The chain uses TRBV6-2 or TRBV6-3 and TRBJ1-2, with a possible D match to TRBD1 (5 bases). The CDR3 contains 14 residues. Per germline, CDR1 MNHEY and CDR2 SVGEGT. With 6 bases removed from V and 8 bases from J, the gap between germline ends came to 19 bases.

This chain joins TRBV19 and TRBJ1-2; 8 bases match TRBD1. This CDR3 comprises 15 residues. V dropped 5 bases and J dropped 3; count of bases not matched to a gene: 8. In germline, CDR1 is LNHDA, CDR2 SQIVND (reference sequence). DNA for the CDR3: TGTGCCAGTAGTCTATACTCGACAGGGGACTATGGCTACACCTTC. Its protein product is CASSLYSTGDYGYTF.

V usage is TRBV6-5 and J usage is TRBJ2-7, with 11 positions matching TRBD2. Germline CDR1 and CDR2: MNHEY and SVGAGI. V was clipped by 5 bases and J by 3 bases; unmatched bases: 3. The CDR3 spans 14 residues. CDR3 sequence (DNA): TGTGCCAGCAGTCAGACTAGCGGGGTCTACGAGCAGTACTTC. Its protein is CASSQTSGVYEQYF.

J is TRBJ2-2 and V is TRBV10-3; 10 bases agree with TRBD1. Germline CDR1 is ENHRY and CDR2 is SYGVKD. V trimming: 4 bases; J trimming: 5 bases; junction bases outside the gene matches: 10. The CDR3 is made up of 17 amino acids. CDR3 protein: CAISVWTGGVGTGELFF. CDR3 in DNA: TGTGCCATCAGTGTCTGGACAGGGGGAGTCGGTACCGGGGAGCTGTTTTTT.

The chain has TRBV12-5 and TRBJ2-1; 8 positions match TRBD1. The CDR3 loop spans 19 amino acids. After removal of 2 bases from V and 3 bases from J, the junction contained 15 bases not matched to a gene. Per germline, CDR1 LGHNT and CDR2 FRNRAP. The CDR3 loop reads CASGLPLLGRDRSYNEQFF. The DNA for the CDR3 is TGTGCTAGTGGTTTGCCCCTCTTGGGCCGGGACAGGAGCTACAATGAGCAGTTCTTC.

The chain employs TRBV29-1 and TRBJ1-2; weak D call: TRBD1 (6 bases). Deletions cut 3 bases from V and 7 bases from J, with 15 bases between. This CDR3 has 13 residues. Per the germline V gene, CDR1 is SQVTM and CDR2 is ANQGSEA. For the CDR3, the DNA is TGCAGCGTTGACCCCGGTTTAGGGGGTGGCTACACCTTC. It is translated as CSVDPGLGGGYTF. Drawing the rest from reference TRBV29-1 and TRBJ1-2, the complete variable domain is SAVISQKPSRDICQRGTSLTIQCQVDSQVTMMFWYRQQPGQSLTLIATANQGSEATYESGFVIDKFPISRPNLTFSTLTVSNMSPEDSSIYLCSVDPGLGGGYTFGSGTRLTVV.

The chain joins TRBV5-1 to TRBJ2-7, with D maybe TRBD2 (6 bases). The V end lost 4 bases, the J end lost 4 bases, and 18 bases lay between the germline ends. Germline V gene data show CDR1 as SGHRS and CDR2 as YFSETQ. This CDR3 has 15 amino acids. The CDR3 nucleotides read TGCGCCAGCAGCATAACGGGGGACTTGCCATACGAGCAGTACTTC. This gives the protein CASSITGDLPYEQYF.

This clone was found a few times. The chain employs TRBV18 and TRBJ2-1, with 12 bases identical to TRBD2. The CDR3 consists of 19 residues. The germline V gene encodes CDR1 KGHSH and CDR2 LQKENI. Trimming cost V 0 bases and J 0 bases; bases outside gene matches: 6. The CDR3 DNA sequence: TGTGCCAGCTCACCACCGACCCTAGCGGGAGGGCCCTCCTACAATGAGCAGTTCTTC. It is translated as CASSPPTLAGGPSYNEQFF.

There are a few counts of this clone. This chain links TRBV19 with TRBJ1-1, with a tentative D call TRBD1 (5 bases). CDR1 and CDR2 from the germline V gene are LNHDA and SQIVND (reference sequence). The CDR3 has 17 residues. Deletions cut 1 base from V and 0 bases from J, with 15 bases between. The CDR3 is CASSIGWGRGMNTEAFF. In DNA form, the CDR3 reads TGTGCCAGTAGTATAGGTTGGGGGAGGGGAATGAACACTGAAGCTTTCTTT.

The CDR3 DNA is TGTGCCAGCAGTTTACCAGGGGGCAATCAGCCCCAGCATTTT. Protein sequence: CASSLPGGNQPQHF. The V call is TRBV6-2 or TRBV6-3, the J call TRBJ1-5; D is perhaps TRBD1 (6 bases). The germline CDR1 and CDR2 sequences are MNHEY and SVGEGT. Trimming left V 4 bases short and J 2 bases short, with 9 bases between. CDR3 length equals 14 residues.

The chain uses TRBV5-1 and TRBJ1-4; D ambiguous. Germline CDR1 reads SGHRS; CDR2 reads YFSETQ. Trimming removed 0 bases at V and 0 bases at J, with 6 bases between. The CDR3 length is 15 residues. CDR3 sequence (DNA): TGCGCCAGCAGCTTGGTCGGGGCAACTAATGAAAAACTGTTTTTT. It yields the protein CASSLVGATNEKLFF.

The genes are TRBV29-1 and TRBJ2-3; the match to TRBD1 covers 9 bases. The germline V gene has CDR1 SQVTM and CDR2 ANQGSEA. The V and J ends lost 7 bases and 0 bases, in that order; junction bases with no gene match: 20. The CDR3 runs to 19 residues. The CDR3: CSAPIDTGGPLSSTDTQYF. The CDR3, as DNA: TGCAGCGCACCAATCGACACAGGGGGCCCTTTATCGAGCACAGATACGCAGTATTTT.

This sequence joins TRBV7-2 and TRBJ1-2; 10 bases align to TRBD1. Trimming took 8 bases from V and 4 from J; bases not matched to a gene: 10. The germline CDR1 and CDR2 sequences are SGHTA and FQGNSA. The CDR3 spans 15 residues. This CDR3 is CASVMTGGIGYGYTF. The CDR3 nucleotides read TGTGCCAGCGTTATGACAGGGGGCATCGGCTATGGCTACACCTTC.